The 3 T cell receptor beta chains in this list originate from one sample, sequenced in a study of blood T cell repertoires in COVID-19 (TCRdb year 2020). The method behind the library was the immunoSEQ multiplex PCR assay. The clones in this table, taken by TCRdb from immuneACCESS, are in-frame only. Not every clone is retained; where verified, under half of the shortfall comes from an unresolved V gene, and the cause of the rest is unknown. This sample has approximately 90,000 clones in its table, and roughly 87% of those were observed once. The ten largest clonotypes hold 3.8% of the sample. The sequenced sample consisted of peripheral blood. These receptors all come from a man aged 55 to 70 with acute or convalescent COVID-19.

This clone appeared a single time. The J gene is TRBJ2-3, the V gene TRBV19; TRBD1 matches at 8 bases. This CDR3 has 16 amino acids. Per the germline V gene, CDR1 is LNHDA and CDR2 is SQIVND (reference sequence). Trimming cost V 3 bases and J 3 bases; bases outside gene matches: 8. The CDR3 bases are TGTGCCAGTAGTATGAACACAGGGGGGTCAACAGATACGCAGTATTTT. Protein product: CASSMNTGGSTDTQYF.

The CDR3 DNA reads TGTGCCAGCAGGGGGACAGGGGGGGACACTGAAGCTTTCTTT. Translated: CASRGTGGDTEAFF. The J gene is TRBJ1-1, the V gene TRBV2; 11 nucleotides match TRBD1. The CDR3 has 14 amino acids. Unmatched junction bases numbered 3, after V lost 6 bases and J lost 3 bases. The V gene's germline CDR1 is SNHLY and CDR2 FYNNEI.

The J gene is TRBJ1-6, the V gene TRBV4-2; D may be TRBD1 (6 bases). Germline CDR1 and CDR2: LGHNA and YNFKEQ. The CDR3 is 15 residues long. Between the trimmed V and J ends, which lost 1 base and 7 bases, there was a span of 11 bases. In nucleotides, the CDR3 is TGTGCCAGCAGCCAAGGCAGACAGGCGAATTCACCCCTCCACTTT. Translation gives CASSQGRQANSPLHF.